This record covers a single T cell receptor beta chain. The record originates from a study of Tregs in tolerant kidney transplant recipients. Thawed PBMCs were FACS-sorted into unstimulated CD4+CD25+CD127- regulatory T cells, CD4+CD25- non-regulatory cells, CD4 and CD8 cells. CDR1 LNHDA and CDR2 SQIVND come from the germline V gene (reference sequence). Trimming pared 2 bases from V and 2 bases from J, leaving 6 bases between. This CDR3 has 14 residues. Sequencing used immunoSEQ multiplex PCR; TCRdb keeps in-frame clones, though not all of them. The data contain 98,000 or so clones, around 90% of them singletons.

The receptor's source is a human donor who received a combined kidney and bone marrow transplant. V gene TRBV19 combines with J gene TRBJ1-4; D gene ambiguous. The sample was CD4+ T cells from blood, taken before the transplant. The DNA for the CDR3 is TGTGCCAGTAGTATAACGGGGACTAATGAAAAACTGTTTTTT. This codes for CASSITGTNEKLFF.